Here is one T cell receptor beta chain with its context. Its antigen has not been determined. A much larger clonotype is one base distant, so this may be a read error. The data were obtained in a study of molecular identifiers for immune sequencing clone quantification (dated by TCRdb to the late 2010s). Broadly, across the study: For a replicate experiment, RNA from around 20,000 or 99,000 naive CD8 T cells was divided into five aliquots, and four of the five aliquots were sequenced. CD8 T cells were used in a methods study to benchmark molecular-identifier clustering-based TCR repertoire sequencing (MIDCIRS) and TCR RNA copy counting. Results and caveats for the whole study, not just this receptor: Spiked-in Jurkat TCR RNA equivalent to a single cell was reported to be detectable even among approximately 1.1 million naive CD8 T cells. When barcode sub-clustering was omitted, TCR diversity was inflated by chimeric consensus sequences, with chimeras reaching as high as 47%. About 3.1 recovered TCR RNA copies per cell were obtained by modeling, versus about ten by digital PCR, implying a capture efficiency of about 30%. The naive libraries included spiked-in Jurkat TCR RNA (approximately 11 copies' worth), and this RNA is not part of the donor repertoire. Identical TCR molecules sharing a barcode could cause highly expanded clone sizes to be underestimated. In CMV-specific effector cells, clones with more than 20 RNA copies contained over 99% of molecules, whereas in naive cells such clones contained under 1% of molecules.

Libraries were made using PCR. Sequencing took place on an Illumina HiSeq 4000. Bulk TCR libraries were prepared as previously described, using TCR primers listed in Table S5. Total RNA was purified with the Qiagen AllPrep DNA/RNA kit. Before analysis, reads from multiple sequencing runs of the same library were pooled. As for the authors' bioinformatics: Only reads with exact TCR constant sequence were kept, trimmed to 150 nt, and grouped by their 12-nt molecular barcodes. Reads in each barcode group were sub-clustered using a 15% Levenshtein threshold, and a quality-weighted consensus sequence was built for each RNA molecule. Non-functional sequences were filtered out, along with any lower-count sequence sitting one edit away from another sequence. Based on a fit of two negative binomial distributions, barcode sub-clusters having less than 20% of the maximum read count were discarded. TCRdb passed the public sequencing reads through fastp at Q25 and MiXCR, retaining productive beta sequences. Rows matching on CDR3 protein sequence are summarized as one entry with the most common DNA and genes. The V and J calls follow TCRdb's processing rather than the paper's. This sample holds under 85,000 distinct CDR3 sequences; less than 20% were observed only once. The ten largest clones capture around 1.6% of the sample.

The CDR3 sequence holds 16 residues, the cysteine and phenylalanine included. The read is trimmed to its CDR3 DNA, 48 bases read in frame from base 1. CDR1 is given as MGHRA and CDR2 as YSYEKL, both from the germline V gene. Libraries of naive CD8 T cells were built from approximately 20,000 to 1,000,000 sorted cells, with 10%, 30% or 50% of the purified RNA used. Naive CD8 T cells were FACS-sorted as CD8+CD4-CCR7+CD45RA+ on a BD FACSAria II into RLT Plus buffer. Approximately 9 TCR copies' worth of Jurkat RNA were spiked into roughly 17,000-1,100,000 naive CD8 T cell samples to test detection sensitivity. Enrichment of CD8 T cells was done with RosetteSep CD8+ T Cell Enrichment Cocktail plus Ficoll-Paque, and ACK red cell lysis came afterward.

Sequencing was performed on naive CD8+ T cells from blood, with Jurkat cell RNA spiked in. The sample's cell subset or site, from its label and the paper: FACS-sorted CD8+CD4-CCR7+CD45RA+ naive T cells. The receptor comes from a human donor in good health. Some libraries in this study had Jurkat cell RNA spiked in. The chain is encoded by TRBV4-1 joined to TRBJ2-7; no D gene call is confident. The nucleotides read TGCGCCAGCAGCCAAGGCGCAGCTGAACGTTCCTACGAGCGGTACTTC. The encoded protein is CASSQGAAERSYERYF.